This T cell receptor (beta chain) is from a study of Ad26.COV2.S vaccination and SARS-CoV-2 variants. Study in general: Intramuscularly, Ad26.COV2.S was given either once or twice, 56 days apart.

General study points: People who got the vaccine or the placebo had similar non-spike TCR breadth. Relative to placebo recipients, vaccine recipients exhibited elevated spike-specific TCR breadth.

From germline, CDR1 is DFQATT and CDR2 SNEGSKA (reference sequence). CDR3 length equals 12 residues. V lost 3 bases, J lost 7 bases, and 3 bases stayed unmatched. As for this clone: Its specificity is not known.

Treatment indicated: roughly 18 received Ad26.COV2.S at low or high dose, single or two shots; several received placebo; per-sample allocation not given. Samples were taken on day 63 after the first vaccine or placebo injection. Vaccine was an Ad26 vector expressing Wuhan-strain SARS-CoV-2 spike. Using immunoSEQ multiplex PCR, the repertoire was profiled, and TCRdb retains in-frame clones only, with some absent. This sample has roughly 400,000 clones, with about nine tenths found just once. The J gene is TRBJ1-1, the V gene TRBV20-1; 9 positions match TRBD1. This clonotype was sampled from a person between 18 and 59 years old who received the Ad26.COV2.S COVID-19 vaccine or a placebo. The sample in question was peripheral blood, obtained in a trial of Ad26.COV2.S vaccine versus placebo. CDR3 protein: CSASGTGFEAFF. CDR3 nucleotides: TGCAGTGCTAGTGGGACAGGGTTTGAAGCTTTCTTT.